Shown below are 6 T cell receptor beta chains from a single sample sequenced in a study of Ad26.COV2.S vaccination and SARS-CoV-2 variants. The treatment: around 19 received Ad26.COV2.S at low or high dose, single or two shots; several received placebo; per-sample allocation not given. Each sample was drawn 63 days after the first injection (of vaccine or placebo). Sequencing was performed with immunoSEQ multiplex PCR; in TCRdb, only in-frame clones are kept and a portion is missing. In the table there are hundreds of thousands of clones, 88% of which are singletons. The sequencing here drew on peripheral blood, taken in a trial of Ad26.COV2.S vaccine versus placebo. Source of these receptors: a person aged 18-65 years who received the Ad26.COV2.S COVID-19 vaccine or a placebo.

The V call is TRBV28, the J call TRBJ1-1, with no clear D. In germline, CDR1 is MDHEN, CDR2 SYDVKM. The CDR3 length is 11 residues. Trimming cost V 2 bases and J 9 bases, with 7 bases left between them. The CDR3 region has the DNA TGTGCCAGCAGTTTAACAAGTAAAGCTTTCTTT. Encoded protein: CASSLTSKAFF.

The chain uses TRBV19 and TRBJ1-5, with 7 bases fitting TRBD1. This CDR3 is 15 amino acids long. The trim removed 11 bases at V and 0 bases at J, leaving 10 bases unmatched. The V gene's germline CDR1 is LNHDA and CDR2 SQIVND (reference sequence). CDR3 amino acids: CAGGTALYSNQPQHF. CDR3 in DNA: TGTGCCGGGGGGACAGCCCTTTATAGCAATCAGCCCCAGCATTTT.

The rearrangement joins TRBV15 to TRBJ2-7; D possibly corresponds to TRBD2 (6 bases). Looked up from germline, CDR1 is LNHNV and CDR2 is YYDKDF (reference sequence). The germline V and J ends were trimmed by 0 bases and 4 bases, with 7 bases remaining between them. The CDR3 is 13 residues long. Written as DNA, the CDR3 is TGTGCCACCAGCAGAGAAGGAGGGTACGAGCAGTACTTC. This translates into CATSREGGYEQYF.

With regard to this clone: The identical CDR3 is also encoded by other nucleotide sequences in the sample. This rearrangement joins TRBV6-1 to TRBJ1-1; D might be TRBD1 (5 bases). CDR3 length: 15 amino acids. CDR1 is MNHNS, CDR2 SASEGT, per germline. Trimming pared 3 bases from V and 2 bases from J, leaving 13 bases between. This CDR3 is CASSDPGRVNTEAFF. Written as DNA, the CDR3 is TGTGCCAGCAGTGACCCGGGACGGGTCAACACTGAAGCTTTCTTT.

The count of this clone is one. The CDR3 is CASSTNPVTGGGYTF. In DNA form, the CDR3 reads TGTGCCAGCAGTACTAACCCCGTGACAGGGGGTGGCTACACCTTC. The chain combines TRBV6-5 with TRBJ1-2; 9 bases are shared with TRBD1. Trimming cost V 5 bases and J 7 bases; bases outside gene matches: 11. CDR1 and CDR2 from the germline V gene are MNHEY and SVGAGI. This CDR3 is 15 amino acids long.

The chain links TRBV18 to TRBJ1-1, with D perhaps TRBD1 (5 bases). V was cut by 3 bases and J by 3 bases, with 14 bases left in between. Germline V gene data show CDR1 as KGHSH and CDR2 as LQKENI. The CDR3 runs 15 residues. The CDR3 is CASSPRGRADTEAFF. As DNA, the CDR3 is TGTGCCAGCTCACCCCGTGGCAGGGCTGACACTGAAGCTTTCTTT.